These 25 T cell receptor beta chains were all obtained from the same sample, sequenced in a study of blood T cells in healthy people across ages. For the second PCR, which ran for about 7 to 11 cycles, a sample-barcoded 5' primer and a J-beta primer mix were used. MiXCR was run by TCRdb on the 5' RACE reads, yielding one entry per CDR3 protein. The sample consists of approximately 1,700,000 distinct CDR3 sequences, roughly two fifths of them appearing once. The material sequenced was blood. The receptor source for this set is a human donor in good health.

The chain couples TRBV20-1 to TRBJ1-1, with D possibly matching TRBD1 (5 bases). Trimming removed 0 bases from V and 1 base from J, with 12 bases in between. The CDR3 spans 15 residues. Germline loops: CDR1 DFQATT, CDR2 SNEGSKA (reference sequence). The CDR3 protein is CSARDRGLPNTEAFF. CDR3 nucleotides: TGCAGTGCTAGAGATCGGGGACTCCCGAACACTGAAGCTTTCTTT.

The V gene is TRBV13, the J gene TRBJ2-1, with TRBD2 identical over 9 bases. This CDR3 spans 15 amino acids. The germline CDR1 and CDR2 sequences are PRHDT and FYEKMQ (reference sequence). J was trimmed by 9 bases and V by 4 bases; bases with no gene match: 10. The CDR3: CASSWSGGPRSEQFF. CDR3 coding DNA: TGTGCCAGCAGCTGGAGCGGGGGGCCCCGCAGTGAGCAGTTCTTC.

This clonotype was seen a few times. This chain links TRBV5-1 with TRBJ2-5; no clear D. CDR3 length: 16 amino acids. Germline loops: CDR1 SGHRS, CDR2 YFSETQ. The ends were cut back, 2 bases at V and 5 bases at J, with 19 bases in the middle. The CDR3 loop reads CASSLYGSTLLETQYF. In nucleotides, the CDR3 is TGCGCCAGCAGCTTATATGGGTCAACTCTCCTGGAGACCCAGTACTTC.

The V call is TRBV7-9, the J call TRBJ2-1; D is uncertain. V dropped 2 bases and J dropped 4 bases, with 15 bases sitting between them. CDR1 SEHNR and CDR2 FQNEAQ come from the germline V gene (reference sequence). The CDR3 covers 16 residues. CDR3 in DNA: TGTGCCAGCAGCTTATCGCTGGTAGTGAGGTACAATGAGCAGTTCTTC. Its protein product is CASSLSLVVRYNEQFF.

A few counts support this clonotype. This chain links TRBV29-1 with TRBJ1-2; tentative D call: TRBD1 (5 bases). CDR1 is SQVTM and CDR2 is ANQGSEA in the germline V gene. This CDR3 is built from 14 residues. The V end was cut by 1 base, the J end by 4 bases, with 13 bases between. CDR3 in DNA: TGCAGCGTTGAAGGTGTGGGGACCGGCTATGGCTACACCTTC. Its translation is CSVEGVGTGYGYTF.

In this sample, this clonotype turned up a few times. The rearrangement uses TRBV9 and TRBJ2-4; D is ambiguous. The DNA end favors TRBJ2-7, so the J call may be wrong. CDR3 length: 12 residues. The germline gives CDR1 SGDLS, CDR2 YYNGEE. CDR3 DNA sequence: TGTGCCAGCAGCGCTAGACAAGACGAGCAGTACTTC. It is translated as CASSARQDEQYF.

The rearrangement uses TRBV7-9 and TRBJ1-5, with a weak D call TRBD1 (5 bases). Germline V lookup: CDR1 SEHNR, CDR2 FQNEAQ (reference sequence). The CDR3 covers 14 residues. V was pared by 5 bases and J by 3 bases, with 11 bases between. The CDR3 reads CASSADSINQPQHF. CDR3 DNA: TGTGCCAGCAGCGCCGACAGCATCAATCAGCCCCAGCATTTT.

The V and J genes are TRBV12-3 or TRBV12-4 and TRBJ2-4; possibly TRBD1 for D (7 bases). With the DNA end fitting TRBJ2-7 better, the J assignment may be wrong. The CDR3 contains 14 residues. CDR3 sequence reads: CASSVTRGAYEQYF. For the CDR3, the DNA is TGTGCCAGCAGCGTAACCAGGGGGGCCTACGAGCAGTACTTC.

This clonotype was counted a few times. This sequence joins TRBV5-1 and TRBJ1-2, with D possibly TRBD1 on 5 matching bases. The length of the CDR3 is 14 residues. CDR1 and CDR2 (germline): SGHRS, YFSETQ. Trimming removed 4 bases from V and 5 bases from J, with 15 bases in between. The CDR3 sequence is CASSGGTEFYGYTF. As DNA, the CDR3 is TGCGCCAGCAGCGGGGGGACGGAATTTTATGGCTACACCTTC.

The chain joins TRBV7-9 to TRBJ2-5; D may be TRBD1 (5 bases). In germline, CDR1 is SEHNR, CDR2 FQNEAQ (reference sequence). The CDR3 extends over 14 amino acids. V gave up 5 bases and J gave up 3 bases, with 13 bases separating them. The CDR3 here is CASSPVSREETQYF. The CDR3 DNA follows: TGTGCCAGCAGCCCCGTTTCCAGGGAAGAGACCCAGTACTTC.

This clonotype was counted between two and nine times. This chain links TRBV29-1 with TRBJ1-2, with TRBD1 identical over 8 bases. With 0 bases clipped from V and 6 bases from J, the junction kept 3 bases outside the gene matches. CDR3 length: 13 residues. The germline gives CDR1 SQVTM, CDR2 ANQGSEA. This chain's CDR3 is CSVEDQGANGYTF. The CDR3 DNA reads as TGCAGCGTTGAAGACCAGGGGGCGAATGGCTACACCTTC.

This clonotype has at least ten counts. V usage is TRBV29-1 and J usage is TRBJ2-7, with 9 positions matching TRBD1. The CDR3 is made up of 14 amino acids. CDR1 is SQVTM and CDR2 is ANQGSEA in the germline V gene. V lost 5 bases and J lost 5; bases outside the gene matches: 10. The CDR3 DNA sequence: TGCAGCGTTTCTTCCGGGACAGGGTCCCACGAGCAGTACTTC. Amino acid sequence: CSVSSGTGSHEQYF.

The rearrangement uses TRBV7-2 and TRBJ1-5; D is unclear. Germline V gene lookup returns CDR1 SGHTA and CDR2 FQGNSA. The V gene lost 4 bases and the J gene lost 0 bases, with 10 bases spanning the gap. The CDR3 runs to 15 residues. The CDR3 sequence: CASSSQTHSNQPQHF. The CDR3 DNA reads TGTGCCAGCAGCTCCCAAACCCATAGCAATCAGCCCCAGCATTTT.

This clonotype was counted only a few times. The V and J genes are TRBV7-9 and TRBJ2-3; D possibly corresponds to TRBD1 (6 bases). V lost 4 bases, J lost 5 bases, and 10 bases lay in between. Germline lookup yields CDR1 SEHNR and CDR2 FQNEAQ (reference sequence). The CDR3 runs to 13 residues. In nucleotides, the CDR3 is TGTGCCAGCAGCTGGAAGGGACAAGATACGCAGTATTTT. This sequence encodes CASSWKGQDTQYF.

This clonotype was picked up a small number of times. As the CDR3 is not closed by the conserved phenylalanine or tryptophan, this likely results from a read error. V and J are TRBV20-1 and TRBJ2-1; 8 bases agree with TRBD2. V trimming: 3 bases; J trimming: 9 bases; junction bases outside the gene matches: 10. Germline CDR1 and CDR2: DFQATT and SNEGSKA (reference sequence). There are 14 residues in the CDR3. The CDR3: CSASRGGEVVEQFV. The CDR3 DNA follows: TGCAGTGCTAGTCGGGGGGGAGAGGTTGTTGAGCAGTTCGTC.

The rearrangement joins TRBV7-3 to TRBJ2-1; D not certain. This CDR3 spans 14 amino acids. In germline, CDR1 is SGHTA, CDR2 FQGTGA. The V end was cut by 2 bases, the J end by 5 bases, with 10 bases between. In nucleotides, the CDR3 is TGTGCCAGCAGCTTATTGGGTCCGGACAATGAGCAGTTCTTC. It encodes CASSLLGPDNEQFF.

This clonotype came up a few times. The chain combines TRBV11-2 with TRBJ1-2; D is perhaps TRBD1 (5 bases). The germline V gene encodes CDR1 SGHAT and CDR2 FQNNGV. This CDR3 contains 14 residues. V was cut by 5 bases and J by 4 bases, with 14 bases left in between. DNA of the CDR3: TGTGCCAGCAGCCATAGTGGGGGGGGCTATGGCTACACCTTC. Translation gives CASSHSGGGYGYTF.

The genes are TRBV18 and TRBJ2-7; TRBD1 is a possible D gene (6 bases). This CDR3 is built from 14 residues. Germline-derived CDR1 and CDR2 are KGHSH and LQKENI. V dropped 6 bases and J dropped 4 bases, with 16 bases sitting between them. For the CDR3, the DNA is TGTGCCAGCTCGGGATCCGGACAGTCTTACGAGCAGTACTTC. Its protein product is CASSGSGQSYEQYF.

Many counts were recorded for this clonotype. The chain couples TRBV20-1 to TRBJ2-7; D call uncertain. The CDR3 sequence is 13 residues long. Looked up from germline, CDR1 is DFQATT and CDR2 is SNEGSKA (reference sequence). The V and J ends lost 0 bases and 5 bases respectively, with 11 bases between them. CDR3: CSAREGEVHEQYF. The CDR3 region has the DNA TGCAGTGCTAGAGAGGGCGAGGTACACGAGCAGTACTTC.

This clonotype was seen a handful of times. V is TRBV20-1 and J is TRBJ2-7; TRBD2 is a possible D gene (6 bases). In germline, CDR1 is DFQATT, CDR2 SNEGSKA (reference sequence). The CDR3 runs 13 residues. Between the trimmed V and J ends, which lost 6 bases and 2 bases, there was a span of 14 bases. The CDR3 DNA reads as TGCAGTGCCCGGGACTCTAGAACCTACGAGCAGTACTTC. It specifies CSARDSRTYEQYF.

V usage is TRBV5-4 and J usage is TRBJ2-1; D possibly matches TRBD1 or TRBD2 (5 bases each). The CDR3 is 14 residues long. The germline gives CDR1 SGHNT, CDR2 YYREEE (reference sequence). Trimming took off 4 bases at V and 5 bases at J, with 13 bases between the two ends. CDR3 sequence (DNA): TGTGCCAGCAGCGAGGGACGGTCCAACAATGAGCAGTTCTTC. Residues: CASSEGRSNNEQFF. Looking up the rest from reference TRBV5-4 and TRBJ2-1 gives the full variable domain: ETGVTQSPTHLIKTRGQQVTLRCSSQSGHNTVSWYQQALGQGPQFIFQYYREEENGRGNFPPRFSGLQFPNYSSELNVNALELDDSALYLCASSEGRSNNEQFFGPGTRLTVL.

This clonotype has just a few counts. The chain recombines TRBV28 with TRBJ2-5; TRBD1 is a possible D gene (6 bases). V dropped 3 bases and J dropped 2 bases, with 13 bases sitting between them. The CDR3 spans 15 residues. Per germline, CDR1 MDHEN and CDR2 SYDVKM. CDR3 nucleotides: TGTGCCAGCAGTTTTGGGCAGGGGATACAAGAGACCCAGTACTTC. It codes for CASSFGQGIQETQYF.

This clonotype has only a few counts. The chain uses TRBV12-3 or TRBV12-4 and TRBJ2-1; D gene uncertain. Trimming took 10 bases from V and 2 from J, leaving 15 bases between them. The CDR3 loop spans 14 amino acids. CDR3 protein: CATVSGLPYNEQFF. CDR3 bases: TGTGCCACCGTCTCAGGCCTGCCCTACAATGAGCAGTTCTTC.

This clonotype was detected a few times. CDR3: CSVFILVDEQFF. The CDR3 nucleotides read TGCAGCGTTTTCATCCTAGTCGATGAGCAGTTCTTC. The rearrangement joins TRBV29-1 to TRBJ2-1, with D uncertain. The CDR3 is made up of 12 amino acids. Trimming removed 5 bases at V and 8 bases at J, with 13 bases between. Per the germline V gene, CDR1 is SQVTM and CDR2 is ANQGSEA.

This chain uses TRBV7-3 with TRBJ1-1; 8 bases map to TRBD1. This CDR3 spans 16 amino acids. The germline V gene has CDR1 SGHTA and CDR2 FQGTGA. Germline trimming cut 0 bases from V and 11 bases from J; bases unmatched to any gene: 14. In DNA, the CDR3 is TGTGCCAGCAGCTTAACTCCCGTCACAGGGGGATCGGTCGCTTTCTTT. It specifies CASSLTPVTGGSVAFF.